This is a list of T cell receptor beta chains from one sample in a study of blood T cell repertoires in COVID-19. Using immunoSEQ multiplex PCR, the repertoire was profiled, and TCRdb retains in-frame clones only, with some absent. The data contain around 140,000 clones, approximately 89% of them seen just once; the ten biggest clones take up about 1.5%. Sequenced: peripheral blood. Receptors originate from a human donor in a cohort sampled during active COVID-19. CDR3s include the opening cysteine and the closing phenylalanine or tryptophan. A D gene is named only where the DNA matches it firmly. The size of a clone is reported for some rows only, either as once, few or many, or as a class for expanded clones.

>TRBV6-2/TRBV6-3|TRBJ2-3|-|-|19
CASSYSFGGASQTTDTQYF
TGTGCCAGCAGTTACTCGTTTGGGGGGGCAAGTCAAACAACAGATACGCAGTATTTT
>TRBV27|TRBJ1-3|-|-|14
CASRGRGPGNTIYF
TGTGCCAGCAGGGGAAGGGGCCCTGGAAACACCATATATTTT
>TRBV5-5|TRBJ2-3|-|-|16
CASSLFGRSSTDTQYF
TGTGCCAGCAGCTTGTTCGGGAGATCTAGCACAGATACGCAGTATTTT
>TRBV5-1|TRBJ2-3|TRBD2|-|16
CASSLALAGQTDTQYF
TGCGCCAGCAGCTTGGCACTAGCGGGGCAAACAGATACGCAGTATTTT
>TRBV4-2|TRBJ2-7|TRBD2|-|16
CASSHVTSGGDYEQYF
TGTGCCAGCAGCCATGTAACTAGCGGGGGGGACTACGAGCAGTACTTC
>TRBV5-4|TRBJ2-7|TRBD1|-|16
CASSARGTGTAYEQYF
TGTGCCAGCAGCGCTCGGGGGACAGGGACCGCCTACGAGCAGTACTTC
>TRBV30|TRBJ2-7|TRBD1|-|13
CAWRYRGSSGQYF
TGTGCCTGGAGGTACAGGGGCTCCTCGGGGCAGTACTTC
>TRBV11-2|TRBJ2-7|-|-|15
CASSLDHRGAGEQYF
TGTGCCAGCAGCTTAGATCACCGAGGGGCGGGGGAGCAGTACTTC
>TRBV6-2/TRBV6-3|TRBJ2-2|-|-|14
CASSRTANTGELFF
TGTGCCAGCAGTCGAACAGCGAACACCGGGGAGCTGTTTTTT
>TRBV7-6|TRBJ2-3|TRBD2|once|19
CASSLEVGSGGRMADTQYF
TGTGCCAGCAGCTTAGAAGTGGGTAGCGGGGGGCGAATGGCAGATACGCAGTATTTT
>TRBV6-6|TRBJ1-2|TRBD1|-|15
CASSYSATGDYGYTF
TGTGCCAGCAGTTACTCGGCGACAGGGGACTATGGCTACACCTTC
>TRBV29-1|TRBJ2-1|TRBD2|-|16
CSVTSGLAGSYNEQFF
TGCAGCGTAACATCGGGACTAGCGGGGTCCTACAATGAGCAGTTCTTC
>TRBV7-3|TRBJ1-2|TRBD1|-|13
CASSTDRNYGYTF
TGTGCCAGCAGCACGGACAGGAACTATGGCTACACCTTC
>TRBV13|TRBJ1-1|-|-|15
CASSPAGRGDTEAFF
TGTGCCAGCAGCCCCGCTGGGCGGGGGGACACTGAAGCTTTCTTT
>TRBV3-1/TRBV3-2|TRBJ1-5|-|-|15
CASSQGTGSNQPQHF
TGTGCCAGCAGCCAAGGGACGGGGAGCAATCAGCCCCAGCATTTT
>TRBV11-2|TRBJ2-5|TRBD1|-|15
CASSRPGQGQETQYF
TGTGCCAGCAGCAGGCCCGGACAGGGGCAAGAGACCCAGTACTTC
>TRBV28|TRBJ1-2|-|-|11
CASSSLNGYTF
TGTGCCAGCAGTTCCTTAAATGGCTACACCTTC
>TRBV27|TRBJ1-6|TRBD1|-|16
CASSLGQLIPNSPLHF
TGTGCCAGCAGTTTGGGACAGTTAATCCCTAATTCACCCCTCCACTTT
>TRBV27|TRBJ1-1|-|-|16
CASSFTPTGLNTEAFF
TGTGCCAGCAGTTTCACCCCGACAGGTTTGAACACTGAAGCTTTCTTT
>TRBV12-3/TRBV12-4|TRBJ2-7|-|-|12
CASSLTNYEQYF
TGTGCCAGCAGTTTAACAAACTACGAGCAGTACTTC
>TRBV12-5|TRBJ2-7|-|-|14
CASGLVRGSYEQYF
TGTGCTAGTGGTTTGGTTCGGGGGTCCTACGAGCAGTACTTC
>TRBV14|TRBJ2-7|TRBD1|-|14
CASSPQTGGYEQYF
TGTGCCAGCAGCCCCCAGACAGGGGGCTACGAGCAGTACTTC